A selection of T cell receptor beta chains follows, all from one sample in a study of T cells in localized non-small cell lung cancer. Profiled with immunoSEQ multiplex PCR; TCRdb holds only in-frame clones, not every one. This sample has thousands of clones, with more than 40% found just once. The source was lymph node tissue, collected before any cancer treatment. The receptor source for this set is a man aged 40-75 years with stage I lung adenocarcinoma. The CDR3 runs from the conserved cysteine through the conserved F or W.

j_gene,v_gene,CDR3aa
TRBJ2-4,TRBV19,CASRSDRQGKNIQYF
TRBJ2-7,TRBV11-3,CASRSTGGDSYEQYF
TRBJ2-1,TRBV28,CASRPASYNEQFF
TRBJ2-1,TRBV30,CAWTSGQLNEQFF
TRBJ1-1,TRBV6-9,CASPGWGTKRNTEAFF
TRBJ1-6,TRBV6-8,CASSYQDPYNSPLHF
TRBJ2-7,TRBV7-4,CASSYRNSYEQYF
TRBJ2-3,TRBV18,CASSPDRGSWTDTQYF
TRBJ2-1,TRBV6-8,CASSGALGTSEYNEQFF
TRBJ2-1,TRBV11-3,CASSSRTSGGRNEQFF
TRBJ2-1,TRBV6-8,CASSLGRAGGGPYSYNEQFF
TRBJ1-3,TRBV18,CASSPWTGGDGNTIYF
TRBJ1-4,TRBV28,CASSLKRINEKLFF
TRBJ2-3,TRBV29-1,CSVLARGGDTQYF
TRBJ2-7,TRBV29-1,CSVVGGEGGSYEQYF
TRBJ2-3,TRBV4-1,CASSQDLTGAPTDTQYF
TRBJ2-7,TRBV28,CASSLLVGGLNEQYF
TRBJ2-5,TRBV30,CAWSVGSLQETQYF
TRBJ2-7,TRBV7-4,CASRRGTAERQYF
TRBJ1-1,TRBV10-2,CASSWSSTNTEAFF
TRBJ2-2,TRBV4-1,CGTSDQNTGELFF
TRBJ2-1,TRBV19,CASSPGTSGTTEQFF
TRBJ1-4,TRBV9,CASSPLGHEKLFF
TRBJ1-2,TRBV9,CASSVGGGYGYTF
TRBJ1-5,TRBV28,CASSLSLITNQPQHF
TRBJ2-7,TRBV4-1,CASSQEAGSYEQYF
TRBJ2-5,TRBV2,CASNVGAGGLEETQYF
TRBJ1-2,TRBV29-1,CSVEASSGIYYGYTF
TRBJ1-2,TRBV19,CASSYRAGLNYGYTF
TRBJ1-4,TRBV1,CASSLNRGSTNEKLFF
TRBJ2-3,TRBV9,CASSVVGVTDTQYF
TRBJ1-2,TRBV18,CASSPEGSNYGYTF
TRBJ2-7,TRBV9,CASSPRDRGGFAYEQYF
TRBJ2-3,TRBV19,CASSATGVGTDTQYF
TRBJ1-1,TRBV18,CASSPGRGTEAFF
TRBJ1-2,TRBV18,CASSPLIGGDNNYGYIF
TRBJ2-5,TRBV9,CASSVGTIRETQYF
TRBJ2-3,TRBV19,CASLKRQGGGDTQYF
TRBJ2-3,TRBV28,CASSKAGGADTQYF
TRBJ2-1,TRBV29-1,CSVGVGVTEQFF
TRBJ2-7,TRBV28,CASSPTSGNKVAYF
TRBJ2-1,TRBV22-1,CASSSLPLASEQFF
TRBJ2-5,TRBV11-3,CASSMISSEETQYF
TRBJ2-5,TRBV11-3,CASSLSGSTSETQYF
TRBJ2-1,TRBV18,CASSPSGGYNEQFF
TRBJ2-6,TRBV28,CASSLRNTGANVLTF
TRBJ2-5,TRBV11-3,CASSLGDRGQETQYF
TRBJ2-6,TRBV11-3,CASSLRWRGSSGANVLTF
TRBJ2-1,TRBV28,CASSPPGLAGETYNEQFF
TRBJ2-5,TRBV9,CASSVDQHQETQYF
TRBJ1-1,TRBV6-8,CASRNGQGTEAFF
TRBJ2-3,TRBV15,CATSSRGISTDMQYF
TRBJ1-2,TRBV9,CASSEEVGVYGYTF
TRBJ2-4,TRBV19,CASIGAQGAKNIQYF
TRBJ1-3,TRBV30,CAWSAWENTIYF
TRBJ1-6,TRBV11-3,CASSFRQVRSPLHF